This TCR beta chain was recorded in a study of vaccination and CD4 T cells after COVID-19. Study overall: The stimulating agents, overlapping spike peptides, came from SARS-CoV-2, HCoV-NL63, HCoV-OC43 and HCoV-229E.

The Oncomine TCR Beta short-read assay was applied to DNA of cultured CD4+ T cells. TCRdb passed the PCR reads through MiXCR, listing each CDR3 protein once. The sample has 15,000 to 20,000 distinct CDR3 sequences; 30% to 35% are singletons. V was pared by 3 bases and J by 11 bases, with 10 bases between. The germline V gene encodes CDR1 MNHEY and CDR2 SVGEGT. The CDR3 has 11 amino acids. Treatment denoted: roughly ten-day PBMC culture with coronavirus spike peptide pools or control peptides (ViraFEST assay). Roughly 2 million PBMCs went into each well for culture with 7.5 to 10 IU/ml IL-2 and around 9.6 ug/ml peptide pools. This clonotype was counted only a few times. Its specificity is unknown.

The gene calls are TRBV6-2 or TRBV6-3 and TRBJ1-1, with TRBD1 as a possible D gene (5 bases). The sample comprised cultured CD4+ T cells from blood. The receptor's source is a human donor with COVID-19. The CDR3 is CASSYRGEAFF. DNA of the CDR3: TGTGCCAGCAGTTATAGGGGTGAGGCTTTCTTT.